This T cell receptor beta chain was captured by sequencing in a study of blood T cells in healthy people across ages. Together with a sample-barcoded 5' primer, a J-beta primer mix was included in a second PCR lasting about 6 to 11 cycles. TCRdb reprocessed the 5' RACE reads via MiXCR and lists one record per CDR3 protein. Counted here are 800,000 or so distinct CDR3 sequences, roughly 60% occurring once; the ten biggest clones make up about a quarter. Healthy Caucasian individuals from Russia aged about 6 to 95 were enrolled as donors. Isolation of PBMCs gave at least 7 million cells per sample. Study outcomes and limitations: Relative to aged donors, long-lived donors carried more naive CD4+ cells and displayed higher diversity. Older age went with lower TCR beta diversity per million T cells, in a roughly linear way.

Concerning this clonotype itself: Its antigen is as yet unknown.

V lost 2 bases and J 0 bases, leaving 7 bases between the germline ends. The CDR3 length is 15 residues. Germline values: CDR1 MGHDK, CDR2 SYGVNS. The TCR originated in a man aged 25-45 years in good health. The genes are TRBV25-1 and TRBJ1-4; tentatively, D is TRBD1 (5 bases). Material: blood. CDR3 DNA sequence: TGTGCCAGCAGTGAAGACAGATCAACTAATGAAAAACTGTTTTTT. Protein: CASSEDRSTNEKLFF.